Listed below are T cell receptor beta chains from one sample, sequenced in a study of identical twins. TCRdb called the 5' RACE reads again in MiXCR, with one record for every CDR3 protein. The sample includes 400,000 to 500,000 distinct CDR3 sequences, roughly 13% of them seen just once. The same sample was also used in a study of yellow fever vaccine responses in identical twins.

The sequenced sample was CD4+ T cells sorted from blood. These receptors were collected from a woman in her late teens or twenties in good health. CDR3s include the opening cysteine and the closing phenylalanine or tryptophan. The D gene is left open where the match is weak. Only some rows state a clone size, as once, few, many or a class for expanded clones.

J gene: TRBJ2-7; D gene: TRBD1; clone size: -; V gene: TRBV12-3/TRBV12-4; CDR3 protein: CASSLAGQGSSEQYF; CDR3 DNA: TGTGCCAGCAGTTTAGCGGGACAGGGTAGCTCCGAGCAGTACTTC
J gene: TRBJ2-7; D gene: TRBD1; clone size: few; V gene: TRBV24-1; CDR3 protein: CATSDPGTGTYEQYF; CDR3 DNA: TGTGCCACCAGTGATCCCGGGACAGGGACCTACGAGCAGTACTTC
J gene: TRBJ2-1; D gene: TRBD2; clone size: -; V gene: TRBV7-9; CDR3 protein: CASSPGWTSGRFVQFF; CDR3 DNA: TGTGCCAGCAGCCCAGGGTGGACTAGCGGGAGGTTCGTGCAGTTCTTC
J gene: TRBJ2-4; D gene: -; clone size: once; V gene: TRBV7-9; CDR3 protein: CASSPPNGRTAKNIQYF; CDR3 DNA: TGTGCCAGCAGCCCGCCGAATGGCAGGACAGCCAAAAACATTCAGTACTTC
J gene: TRBJ2-5; D gene: TRBD2; clone size: few; V gene: TRBV5-1; CDR3 protein: CASSRSSGGLKGETQYF; CDR3 DNA: TGCGCCAGCAGTCGGTCTAGCGGGGGGCTCAAGGGAGAGACCCAGTACTTC
J gene: TRBJ1-2; D gene: -; clone size: many; V gene: TRBV12-3/TRBV12-4; CDR3 protein: CASSFHPSGLRFGYTF; CDR3 DNA: TGTGCCAGCAGTTTTCACCCGAGCGGGCTTCGATTCGGCTACACCTTC
J gene: TRBJ1-1; D gene: TRBD1; clone size: -; V gene: TRBV3-1; CDR3 protein: CASSYGTGMDTEAFF; CDR3 DNA: TGTGCCAGCAGCTACGGGACAGGGATGGACACTGAAGCTTTCTTT
J gene: TRBJ2-5; D gene: -; clone size: few; V gene: TRBV7-9; CDR3 protein: CASSIKGRETQYF; CDR3 DNA: TGTGCCAGCAGCATCAAGGGTCGGGAGACCCAGTACTTC
J gene: TRBJ1-5; D gene: TRBD1; clone size: -; V gene: TRBV4-2; CDR3 protein: CASSQGTGLHQPQHF; CDR3 DNA: TGTGCCAGCAGCCAGGGGACAGGGTTGCATCAGCCCCAGCATTTT
J gene: TRBJ2-2; D gene: -; clone size: -; V gene: TRBV11-2; CDR3 protein: CASRGAGRTPNTGELFF; CDR3 DNA: TGTGCCAGCAGGGGGGCGGGTCGGACACCGAACACCGGGGAGCTGTTTTTT